These 16 T cell receptor beta chains share one sample of origin, sequenced in a study of shared clonotypes between healthy human individuals. The repertoire was sequenced with immunoSEQ multiplex PCR; TCRdb's copy has only in-frame clones and lacks some. The sample includes hundreds of thousands of clones, around 86% seen only once; the top ten take about a sixth. The sequenced material came from memory CD8+ T cells sorted from blood. This sample's subset: CD45RO+ cells pooled with CCR7-negative TemRA cells. Receptors originate from a man aged 18 to 30 in good health.

The chain joins TRBV4-1 to TRBJ1-5; 7 bases line up with TRBD1. Germline loops: CDR1 MGHRA, CDR2 YSYEKL. This CDR3 region has 17 residues. J was trimmed by 6 bases and V by 1 base; bases with no gene match: 12. CDR3 sequence reads: CASSQVLTTGIPQPQHF. In nucleotides, the CDR3 is TGCGCCAGCAGCCAAGTATTAACGACAGGGATCCCTCAGCCCCAGCATTTT.

The gene calls are TRBV29-1 and TRBJ2-5; 9 bases align to TRBD2. Gene TRBJ2-7 matches the end of the DNA better, so the J call may be wrong. The germline gives CDR1 SQVTM, CDR2 ANQGSEA. CDR3 length: 13 amino acids. The CDR3 DNA follows: TGCAGCGTTGACATAGCGGGAGCCTACGAGCAGTACTTC. This encodes CSVDIAGAYEQYF.

Note on this clone: The identical CDR3 is also encoded by other nucleotide sequences in the sample. V usage is TRBV9 and J usage is TRBJ2-3; D gene ambiguous. Trimming cost V 0 bases and J 0 bases, with 5 bases left between them. The CDR3 totals 14 residues. Germline assignment: CDR1 SGDLS and CDR2 YYNGEE. The CDR3 DNA sequence: TGTGCCAGCAGCGTAGGGGCTAGCACAGATACGCAGTATTTT. This gives the protein CASSVGASTDTQYF.

J is TRBJ2-2 and V is TRBV10-3; possibly TRBD1 for D (5 bases). V lost 2 bases, J lost 5 bases, and 15 bases lay in between. The CDR3 totals 16 residues. Germline V gene lookup returns CDR1 ENHRY and CDR2 SYGVKD. CDR3 in DNA: TGTGCCATCAGTGAGCAGGGAAGGCAGGCGACCGGGGAGCTGTTTTTT. It yields the protein CAISEQGRQATGELFF.

The chain joins TRBV5-1 to TRBJ2-7; 12 nucleotides agree with TRBD2. This CDR3 comprises 18 residues. The V and J ends lost 0 bases and 4 bases, in that order; junction bases with no gene match: 11. Germline CDR1 is SGHRS and CDR2 is YFSETQ. The CDR3 bases are TGCGCCAGCAGCTTGGAGAGTAGACTAGCGGGAGTAGGATACGAGCAGTACTTC. Translation gives CASSLESRLAGVGYEQYF.

The chain carries TRBV27 and TRBJ2-3, with D unresolved. Trimming cost V 8 bases and J 1 base, with 10 bases left between them. CDR1 MNHEY and CDR2 SMNVEV come from the germline V gene (reference sequence). The CDR3 has 13 amino acids. The DNA for the CDR3 is TGTGCCAGCGGTTCCCTAGGCACAGATACGCAGTATTTT. It codes for CASGSLGTDTQYF.

This clone was counted between two and nine times. The chain recombines TRBV7-9 with TRBJ2-7, with D tentatively TRBD1 (6 bases). This CDR3 has 14 amino acids. The V gene lost 5 bases and the J gene lost 4 bases, with 15 bases spanning the gap. The germline V gene has CDR1 SEHNR and CDR2 FQNEAQ (reference sequence). The CDR3 DNA reads TGTGCCAGCAGCCCCCCGGGACATTTTTACGAGCAGTACTTC. Translated, it gives CASSPPGHFYEQYF.

The J gene is TRBJ1-6, the V gene TRBV7-9; D unresolved. This CDR3 contains 15 residues. With 0 bases removed from V and 5 bases from J, the gap between germline ends came to 8 bases. Per germline, CDR1 SEHNR and CDR2 FQNEAQ (reference sequence). CDR3 nucleotides: TGTGCCAGCAGCTTAGCGGTCCTTGATAATTCACCCCTCCACTTT. This codes for CASSLAVLDNSPLHF.

The rearrangement links TRBV6-5 to TRBJ2-1, with 13 bases lining up with TRBD2. Germline V CDR1 and CDR2: MNHEY, SVGAGI. This CDR3 region has 15 residues. With V trimmed by 4 bases and J by 6 bases, 3 bases remained unmatched. For the CDR3, the DNA is TGTGCCAGCAGTTGGAGACTAGCGGGAGGCAATGAGCAGTTCTTC. Residues: CASSWRLAGGNEQFF.

The chain employs TRBV27 and TRBJ2-1; D possibly matches TRBD1 or TRBD2 (5 bases each). The CDR3 contains 16 residues. The ends were cut back, 3 bases at V and 10 bases at J, with 22 bases in the middle. CDR1 and CDR2 (germline): MNHEY, SMNVEV (reference sequence). The DNA of the CDR3 is TGTGCCAGCAGTTTCACGGGGCCCTCTATAGTTTCCGAGCAGTTCTTC. Protein sequence: CASSFTGPSIVSEQFF.

The J gene is TRBJ2-7, the V gene TRBV7-2, with D perhaps matching TRBD2 (6 bases). The CDR3 contains 14 residues. Germline V lookup: CDR1 SGHTA, CDR2 FQGNSA. V lost 7 bases to trimming and J lost 6 bases, with 19 bases between them. Here the CDR3 DNA reads TGTGCCAGCACCCTGGCAGGGAGGATCCCCGAGCAGTACTTC. Residues: CASTLAGRIPEQYF.

V and J are TRBV14 and TRBJ2-1; 8 bases agree with TRBD2. The CDR3 runs 17 residues. In germline, CDR1 is SGHDN, CDR2 FVKESK. Unmatched junction bases numbered 6, after V lost 0 bases and J lost 2 bases. Here the CDR3 DNA reads TGTGCCAGCAGCCAAGACCCTAGCGGGCGAACCTACAATGAGCAGTTCTTC. Translated, it gives CASSQDPSGRTYNEQFF.

The CDR3 loop reads CASSLDDVGGYNSPLHF. CDR3 coding DNA: TGTGCCAGCAGCTTAGATGATGTAGGCGGTTATAATTCACCCCTCCACTTT. This rearrangement joins TRBV11-2 to TRBJ1-6; D is unresolved. The ends were cut back, 0 bases at V and 4 bases at J, with 13 bases in the middle. The CDR3 consists of 17 residues. CDR1 and CDR2 (germline): SGHAT, FQNNGV.

This CDR3 reads CATALRGNYEQYF. CDR3 DNA: TGTGCCACCGCCCTAAGGGGCAACTACGAGCAGTACTTC. This rearrangement joins TRBV7-8 to TRBJ2-7; tentatively, D is TRBD1 (5 bases). Trimming cost V 10 bases and J 3 bases, with 16 bases left between them. This CDR3 has 13 residues. The V gene's germline CDR1 is SGHVS and CDR2 FQNEAQ.

This chain joins TRBV6-5 and TRBJ2-7; 7 nucleotides line up with TRBD1. The CDR3 spans 15 residues. V shed 5 bases, J shed 11 bases, and the junction held 18 bases outside the gene matches. CDR1 and CDR2 from the germline V gene are MNHEY and SVGAGI. The CDR3 region has the DNA TGTGCCAGCAGTCCTTTTCCCGGGACAGTGAATGTGGAGTACTTC. This translates into CASSPFPGTVNVEYF.

The CDR3 DNA reads TGTGCCAGCAGCCCGCCCCGGGTAGCGAACACCGGGGAGCTGTTTTTT. It specifies CASSPPRVANTGELFF. The chain carries TRBV5-6 and TRBJ2-2; no clear D. CDR3 length: 16 amino acids. V gave up 4 bases and J gave up 0 bases, with 13 bases separating them. Germline values: CDR1 SGHDT, CDR2 YYEEEE. Full variable domain (outside the CDR3, taken from reference TRBV5-6 and TRBJ2-2): DAGVTQSPTHLIKTRGQQVTLRCSPKSGHDTVSWYQQALGQGPQFIFQYYEEEERQRGNFPDRFSGHQFPNYSSELNVNALLLGDSALYLCASSPPRVANTGELFFGEGSRLTVL.